The sequence of this T cell receptor (beta chain) was determined in a study of CD8+ T cells in alopecia areata. Overall study context: Those patients who were treated received oral tofacitinib, which was given at 5 to 10 mg twice daily for moderate-to-severe alopecia areata.

Extraction and reverse transcription of RNA yielded cDNA as the sequencing template. Method: immunoSEQ multiplex PCR; TCRdb's copy keeps in-frame clones and lacks some. Of around 180,000 clones in the sample, roughly 66% are singletons; the top ten hold about 0.94%. General study results and limits: Normal skin contains resident alphabeta T cells, and these are also sequenced in scalp samples. Scalp clonality and expanded CD8+ clones among the top 100 showed significant decreases with tofacitinib. An increase in clonality over normal scalp was evident in lesional scalp, especially alopecia totalis/universalis.

In regard to this clone: Antigen unknown.

Specified treatment: oral pan-JAK inhibitor, 5-10 mg twice daily. The germline V and J ends were trimmed by 6 bases and 6 bases, with 18 bases remaining between them. The length of the CDR3 is 13 residues. Germline CDR1 SQVTM, CDR2 ANQGSEA. The TCR sequence derives from a human donor with alopecia areata. The specimen was CD4+ T cells sorted from blood, collected at week 24, from a patient treated with tofacitinib. The chain has TRBV29-1 and TRBJ2-7; tentatively, D is TRBD2 (7 bases). This chain's CDR3 is CSVGARGLVEQYF. Written as DNA, the CDR3 is TGCAGCGTGGGGGCGAGAGGACTAGTCGAGCAGTACTTC.